This passage covers 30 T cell receptor beta chains from one sample sequenced in a study of cytotoxic CD8 clonotypes in ibrutinib-treated CLL. The protocol was immunoSEQ multiplex PCR, while the TCRdb copy is restricted to in-frame clones and leaves out a portion. The table includes 90,000 to 150,000 clones, approximately 58% detected once. The specimen was PBMCs, collected after 24 months of ibrutinib treatment. Source of these receptors: a human donor with chronic lymphocytic leukemia.

The chain is built from TRBV2 and TRBJ1-5; 7 bases map to TRBD1. CDR3 size: 15 residues. In germline, CDR1 is SNHLY, CDR2 FYNNEI. The junction had 9 bases not matched to a gene; V was cut back by 4 bases and J by 6 bases. CDR3 sequence (DNA): TGTGCCAGCAGTGTACAGGGGAGGAACAGTCAGCCCCAGCATTTT. Protein sequence: CASSVQGRNSQPQHF.

The chain recombines TRBV6-5 with TRBJ2-6; D possibly uses TRBD1 or TRBD2 (6 bases each). The CDR3 extends over 15 amino acids. Germline V lookup: CDR1 MNHEY, CDR2 SVGAGI. The V and J ends lost 4 bases and 8 bases respectively, with 15 bases between them. The CDR3 nucleotides are TGTGCCAGCAGTTTGGCAGGGGAGGTTTCCAACGTCCTGACTTTC. Residues: CASSLAGEVSNVLTF.

The V gene is TRBV9, the J gene TRBJ1-5; D is undetermined. There are 15 residues in the CDR3. V lost 0 bases, J lost 0 bases, and 7 bases lay in between. CDR1 SGDLS and CDR2 YYNGEE come from the germline V gene. CDR3 sequence: CASSVGLPSNQPQHF. CDR3 coding DNA: TGTGCCAGCAGCGTAGGGCTACCTAGCAATCAGCCCCAGCATTTT.

The sample holds a few counts of this clone. The chain links TRBV18 to TRBJ2-1; tentatively, D is TRBD1 or TRBD2 (5 bases each). The CDR3 sequence is 13 residues long. Trimming cost V 2 bases and J 6 bases, with 8 bases left between them. CDR1 and CDR2 from the germline V gene are KGHSH and LQKENI. The DNA of the CDR3 is TGTGCCAGCTCACCAATGGGGACCAATGAGCAGTTCTTC. Protein sequence: CASSPMGTNEQFF.

This clone was seen a handful of times. The CDR3 sequence: CASRVGLASGANVLTF. CDR3 coding DNA: TGTGCCAGCAGGGTAGGACTAGCCTCGGGGGCCAACGTCCTGACTTTC. The rearrangement uses TRBV5-4 and TRBJ2-6; 8 bases are shared with TRBD2. Per germline, CDR1 SGHNT and CDR2 YYREEE (reference sequence). This CDR3 has 16 residues. J lost 4 bases, V lost 5 bases, and 8 bases had no gene match.

The rearrangement joins TRBV11-1 to TRBJ1-1, with D unclear. The germline V gene encodes CDR1 SGHAT and CDR2 FQDESV (reference sequence). This CDR3 has 13 amino acids. V was trimmed by 5 bases and J by 11 bases, leaving 18 bases between them. The CDR3 is CASSARLGSGAFF. Here the CDR3 DNA reads TGTGCCAGCAGCGCTCGACTGGGCTCGGGGGCTTTCTTT. Looking up the rest from reference TRBV11-1 and TRBJ1-1 gives the full variable domain: EAEVAQSPRYKITEKSQAVAFWCDPISGHATLYWYRQILGQGPELLVQFQDESVVDDSQLPKDRFSAERLKGVDSTLKIQPAELGDSAMYLCASSARLGSGAFFGQGTRLTVV.

V usage is TRBV10-3 and J usage is TRBJ2-1; TRBD1 matches 11 bases. Germline trimming cut 3 bases from V and 8 bases from J; bases unmatched to any gene: 6. Germline CDR1 is ENHRY and CDR2 is SYGVKD. The length of the CDR3 is 15 residues. CDR3 sequence: CAISDGGQGVDEQFF. CDR3 DNA: TGTGCCATCAGTGATGGGGGACAGGGGGTCGATGAGCAGTTCTTC.

This rearrangement joins TRBV2 to TRBJ1-2, with 7 bases matching TRBD1. The V segment lost 3 bases and the J segment 4 bases; nucleotides outside the gene matches: 5. Per the germline V gene, CDR1 is SNHLY and CDR2 is FYNNEI. The CDR3 consists of 14 residues. In DNA, the CDR3 is TGTGCCAGCAGTGAGGCGGGACAGCCCTATGGCTACACCTTC. It encodes CASSEAGQPYGYTF.

The chain carries TRBV7-9 and TRBJ1-2; a possible D gene is TRBD1 (6 bases). This CDR3 has 15 amino acids. In germline, CDR1 is SEHNR, CDR2 FQNEAQ (reference sequence). V lost 0 bases to trimming and J lost 6 bases, with 14 bases between them. CDR3: CASSLALGGMDGYTF. CDR3 bases: TGTGCCAGCAGCTTAGCGCTTGGGGGCATGGATGGCTACACCTTC.

The table lists this clone with a few counts. The DNA for the CDR3 is TGTGCCTGGAGTGCCCAGGGGGCTGGGGAAAAACTGTTTTTT. It encodes CAWSAQGAGEKLFF. V usage is TRBV30 and J usage is TRBJ1-4, with 8 nucleotides matching TRBD1. The V and J ends lost 1 base and 8 bases, in that order; junction bases with no gene match: 6. The CDR3 extends over 14 amino acids. Per the germline V gene, CDR1 is GTSNPN and CDR2 is SVGIG (reference sequence).

The V gene is TRBV5-4, the J gene TRBJ2-2; a weak D match, TRBD1 (5 bases). The CDR3 is 14 residues long. In germline, CDR1 is SGHNT, CDR2 YYREEE (reference sequence). V was cut by 3 bases and J by 2 bases, with 8 bases left in between. CDR3 region: CASSSQGNTGELFF. The CDR3 nucleotides are TGTGCCAGCAGCTCCCAGGGTAACACCGGGGAGCTGTTTTTT.

This sequence joins TRBV7-3 and TRBJ2-3; D gene unclear. V lost 4 bases and J lost 2, with 10 bases in between. The CDR3 runs 14 residues. Germline V gene lookup returns CDR1 SGHTA and CDR2 FQGTGA. DNA of the CDR3: TGTGCCAGCAGCTCCGTCCCAAACACAGATACGCAGTATTTT. Its protein product is CASSSVPNTDTQYF.

In this sample, this clone turned up a few times. The chain has TRBV7-7 and TRBJ2-2, with 9 bases fitting TRBD1. Trimming took 1 base from V and 5 from J; bases not matched to a gene: 5. CDR1 is SSHAT and CDR2 is FNYEAQ in the germline V gene (reference sequence). This CDR3 is 16 amino acids long. CDR3 region: CASSLGSGQGTGELFF. The CDR3 bases are TGTGCCAGCAGCTTAGGCTCCGGACAGGGGACCGGGGAGCTGTTTTTT.

The rearrangement uses TRBV28 and TRBJ2-7; 8 bases map to TRBD1. CDR1 and CDR2 (germline): MDHEN, SYDVKM. This CDR3 comprises 17 residues. Germline trimming cut 5 bases from V and 4 bases from J; bases unmatched to any gene: 16. This CDR3 is CASSPRADVRGHYEQYF. DNA of the CDR3: TGTGCCAGCAGTCCCCGCGCGGATGTCAGGGGGCATTACGAGCAGTACTTC.

This clone was seen only once. V gene TRBV29-1 combines with J gene TRBJ2-1; 9 bases align to TRBD1. Germline trimming cut 6 bases from V and 4 bases from J; bases unmatched to any gene: 10. The CDR3 covers 15 residues. Germline-derived CDR1 and CDR2 are SQVTM and ANQGSEA. This CDR3 reads CSVDTGTGRYNEQFF. DNA for the CDR3: TGCAGCGTCGATACCGGGACAGGGAGATACAATGAGCAGTTCTTC.

The V call is TRBV9, the J call TRBJ2-7; no definite D call. Trimming took 4 bases from V and 5 from J, leaving 16 bases between them. CDR3 length: 14 amino acids. Per the germline V gene, CDR1 is SGDLS and CDR2 is YYNGEE. As DNA, the CDR3 is TGTGCCAGCAGCCGGACCGCCCGTCAGCACGAGCAGTACTTC. The encoded protein is CASSRTARQHEQYF.

Only one count was recorded for this clone. The genes are TRBV6-1 and TRBJ2-1; 11 nucleotides align to TRBD2. This CDR3 comprises 15 residues. The germline CDR1 and CDR2 sequences are MNHNS and SASEGT. V lost 3 bases, J lost 11 bases, and 9 bases stayed unmatched. The CDR3 DNA reads as TGTGCCAGCAGTGACCAGGGACTAGCGGACTCAAAGCAGTTCTTC. Its protein product is CASSDQGLADSKQFF.

This clone was seen only a few times. This chain joins TRBV11-3 and TRBJ2-2, with D perhaps matching TRBD2 (5 bases). The CDR3 is 14 residues long. From germline, CDR1 is SGHNT and CDR2 YENEEA. Trimming shortened V by 8 bases and J by 0 bases, and 10 bases separated the two germline ends. CDR3 sequence (DNA): TGTGCCAGCGAACGGGGAGCGAACACCGGGGAGCTGTTTTTT. It specifies CASERGANTGELFF.

The chain carries TRBV4-1 and TRBJ2-3; D gene unclear. Deletions cut 0 bases from V and 7 bases from J, with 5 bases between. The CDR3 is 12 residues long. Germline V lookup: CDR1 MGHRA, CDR2 YSYEKL. The CDR3 DNA is TGCGCCAGCAGCCAAGAAGCATATACGCAGTATTTT. Encoded protein: CASSQEAYTQYF.

This clone was detected only a few times. The chain is built from TRBV5-1 and TRBJ2-7; 10 nucleotides align to TRBD1. This CDR3 spans 15 amino acids. V shed 0 bases, J shed 4 bases, and the junction held 4 bases outside the gene matches. Germline V gives CDR1 SGHRS, CDR2 YFSETQ. The CDR3 here is CASSLAGTGVYEQYF. CDR3 bases: TGCGCCAGCAGCTTGGCCGGGACAGGGGTTTACGAGCAGTACTTC.

V gene TRBV19 combines with J gene TRBJ1-1, with D possibly matching TRBD1 (5 bases). This CDR3 has 14 amino acids. The ends were cut back, 3 bases at V and 1 base at J, with 9 bases in the middle. Germline CDR1 and CDR2: LNHDA and SQIVND (reference sequence). The CDR3: CASSIGAGNTEAFF. The CDR3 nucleotides read TGTGCCAGTAGTATTGGGGCAGGGAACACTGAAGCTTTCTTT.

This sequence joins TRBV25-1 and TRBJ2-2, with 11 bases that match TRBD1. The CDR3 consists of 14 residues. Unmatched junction bases numbered 0, after V lost 3 bases and J lost 6 bases. Germline V gene lookup returns CDR1 MGHDK and CDR2 SYGVNS. Here the CDR3 reads CASSEGQGAGELFF. The CDR3 DNA reads TGTGCCAGCAGTGAGGGACAGGGGGCCGGGGAGCTGTTTTTT.

The CDR3 DNA reads TGTGCCAGCAGTTTACTCCAGGGGGGGTATCAGCCCCAGCATTTT. Amino acids: CASSLLQGGYQPQHF. The V call is TRBV28, the J call TRBJ1-5, with TRBD1 matching over 7 bases. This CDR3 has 15 amino acids. The V gene's germline CDR1 is MDHEN and CDR2 SYDVKM. V gave up 2 bases and J gave up 5 bases; unmatched junction bases: 6.

This clone was observed a handful of times. CDR3 protein: CASSEVGSLGAFF. As DNA, the CDR3 is TGTGCCAGCAGTGAGGTAGGCAGCCTGGGAGCTTTCTTT. V gene TRBV6-1 combines with J gene TRBJ1-1, with D unresolved. The germline V gene has CDR1 MNHNS and CDR2 SASEGT. The ends were cut back, 3 bases at V and 10 bases at J, with 15 bases in the middle. The CDR3 runs 13 residues.

The sample holds a few counts of this clone. It is unclear where the CDR3 begins or ends on the DNA, so no DNA is shown, and the CDR3 is as TCRdb lists it. The chain combines TRBV2 with TRBJ1-2; the DNA was not used to check the table's D call, TRBD1. The CDR3 is 14 residues long, counting both termini. Germline CDR1 reads SNHLY; CDR2 reads FYNNEI. The chain's CDR3 is CASSSGQGENGYTF.

The gene calls are TRBV5-1 and TRBJ2-2; TRBD1 matches at 10 bases. CDR3 length: 15 amino acids. After removal of 4 bases from V and 3 bases from J, the junction contained 3 bases not matched to a gene. The germline V gene has CDR1 SGHRS and CDR2 YFSETQ. The CDR3 loop is CASSRDRGHTGELFF. The CDR3 coding sequence is TGCGCCAGCAGCCGTGACAGGGGGCACACCGGGGAGCTGTTTTTT.

This clone appeared a single time. As DNA, the CDR3 is TGTGCCAGCAGCTTAGGACTACTAACCGGGGAGCTGTTTTTT. Translated, it gives CASSLGLLTGELFF. The V gene is TRBV7-2, the J gene TRBJ2-2; D is possibly TRBD2 (5 bases). The CDR3 covers 14 residues. Germline V CDR1 and CDR2: SGHTA, FQGNSA. V was clipped by 1 base and J by 5 bases, with 8 bases between them.

The V and J genes are TRBV10-1 and TRBJ2-7; D is undetermined. CDR3 length: 15 residues. Trimming removed 0 bases at V and 4 bases at J, with 13 bases between. The germline CDR1 and CDR2 sequences are WNHNN and SYGVQD (reference sequence). The CDR3 loop reads CASSESVGFGYEQYF. The CDR3 DNA is TGCGCCAGCAGTGAGTCCGTAGGTTTTGGATACGAGCAGTACTTC.

This chain connects TRBV29-1 to TRBJ1-1; D remains unclear. CDR3 length equals 14 residues. Trimming took off 7 bases at V and 0 bases at J, with 15 bases between the two ends. CDR1 and CDR2 (germline): SQVTM, ANQGSEA. The CDR3 sequence: CSGGNLMMNTEAFF. Written as DNA, the CDR3 is TGCAGCGGAGGGAACCTTATGATGAACACTGAAGCTTTCTTT. Combining the CDR3 with reference TRBV29-1 and TRBJ1-1 gives the whole variable domain SAVISQKPSRDICQRGTSLTIQCQVDSQVTMMFWYRQQPGQSLTLIATANQGSEATYESGFVIDKFPISRPNLTFSTLTVSNMSPEDSSIYLCSGGNLMMNTEAFFGQGTRLTVV.

This clone was seen only a few times. The J gene is TRBJ2-7, the V gene TRBV5-1; the D is unclear. Trimming took off 0 bases at V and 5 bases at J, with 12 bases between the two ends. The CDR3 contains 14 residues. Germline V CDR1 and CDR2: SGHRS, YFSETQ. The CDR3: CASSLVGSSHEQYF. CDR3 DNA: TGCGCCAGCAGCTTGGTCGGTAGTTCTCACGAGCAGTACTTC.